What follows are 21 T cell receptor beta chains derived from one specimen sequenced in a study of shared clonotypes between healthy human individuals. Clones were sequenced by immunoSEQ multiplex PCR, and TCRdb holds only the in-frame ones, with some missing. Among approximately 1,000,000 clones listed, about 80% were seen once. Sequencing used memory CD4+ T cells from PBMCs. Regarding subset: CD45RA-negative fraction. Receptors originate from a man younger than 30 in good health. Some clones in this sample may be carry-over from other donors' samples.

This chain joins TRBV11-1 and TRBJ1-1; no clear D. Germline CDR1 reads SGHAT; CDR2 reads FQDESV (reference sequence). Trimming took 1 base from V and 0 from J, leaving 9 bases between them. The CDR3 is 15 amino acids. The CDR3 spells CASSLGGLMNTEAFF. The CDR3 bases are TGTGCCAGCAGCTTAGGCGGATTAATGAACACTGAAGCTTTCTTT. Full variable domain (outside the CDR3, taken from reference TRBV11-1 and TRBJ1-1): EAEVAQSPRYKITEKSQAVAFWCDPISGHATLYWYRQILGQGPELLVQFQDESVVDDSQLPKDRFSAERLKGVDSTLKIQPAELGDSAMYLCASSLGGLMNTEAFFGQGTRLTVV.

This chain uses TRBV28 with TRBJ2-1, with D perhaps being TRBD1 or TRBD2 (6 bases each). Trimming stripped 8 bases from V and 2 bases from J, with 13 bases between. This CDR3 contains 14 residues. From germline, CDR1 is MDHEN and CDR2 SYDVKM. CDR3 DNA: TGTGCCAGCTGTGAGGGGGGCCCCTACAATGAGCAGTTCTTC. Translation: CASCEGGPYNEQFF.

This chain uses TRBV7-9 with TRBJ1-5; 8 bases align to TRBD1. This CDR3 region has 16 residues. Trimming cost V 5 bases and J 2 bases; bases outside gene matches: 8. From germline, CDR1 is SEHNR and CDR2 FQNEAQ (reference sequence). The CDR3 region has the DNA TGTGCCAGCAGCACACGCGCGACAGGGGGCAATCAGCCCCAGCATTTT. Translating it yields CASSTRATGGNQPQHF.

The chain has TRBV19 and TRBJ2-7, with TRBD2 as a possible D gene (5 bases). This CDR3 comprises 15 residues. The germline V and J ends were trimmed by 3 bases and 0 bases, with 12 bases remaining between them. Germline CDR1 and CDR2: LNHDA and SQIVND (reference sequence). CDR3 DNA sequence: TGTGCCAGTAGTATGGACCGACTAACCTCCTACGAGCAGTACTTC. It codes for CASSMDRLTSYEQYF. The full variable domain, with the rest looked up from reference TRBV19 and TRBJ2-7, is DGGITQSPKYLFRKEGQNVTLSCEQNLNHDAMYWYRQDPGQGLRLIYYSQIVNDFQKGDIAEGYSVSREKKESFPLTVTSAQKNPTAFYLCASSMDRLTSYEQYFGPGTRLTVT.

This chain's CDR3 is CASRRQFNEQFF. In DNA, the CDR3 is TGTGCCAGCAGGCGACAGTTCAATGAGCAGTTCTTC. V and J are TRBV28 and TRBJ2-1; tentatively, D is TRBD1 (5 bases). CDR3 length equals 12 residues. Germline CDR1 and CDR2: MDHEN and SYDVKM. The V end lost 6 bases, the J end lost 6 bases, and 9 bases lay between the germline ends.

Worth noting for this clone: Other DNA sequences from this sample encode an identical CDR3 as well. The gene calls are TRBV28 and TRBJ2-1; D possibly corresponds to TRBD1 (6 bases). Per the germline V gene, CDR1 is MDHEN and CDR2 is SYDVKM. The CDR3 length is 15 residues. Between the trimmed V and J ends, which lost 6 bases and 2 bases, there was a span of 14 bases. The CDR3 coding sequence is TGTGCCAGCAGCCTAGGGGGACCTACCTACAATGAGCAGTTCTTC. This encodes CASSLGGPTYNEQFF. The variable domain in full, with the rest retrieved from reference TRBV28 and TRBJ2-1, is DVKVTQSSRYLVKRTGEKVFLECVQDMDHENMFWYRQDPGLGLRLIYFSYDVKMKEKGDIPEGYSVSREKKERFSLILESASTNQTSMYLCASSLGGPTYNEQFFGPGTRLTVL.

Notes on this clone: Sequence at one end of the junction differs from germline and may be a read error. The same CDR3 also results from other DNA sequences found in this sample. The rearrangement links TRBV6-1 to TRBJ1-5; D unresolved. CDR3 length equals 14 residues. Germline-derived CDR1 and CDR2 are MNHNS and SASEGT. The CDR3 DNA reads as TGTGCTAGCAGTGCAGTAAATAGCAATCAGCCCCAGCATTTT. Translation gives CASSAVNSNQPQHF.

This clone was observed a single time. V and J are TRBV30 and TRBJ2-3, with no clear D. Germline V lookup: CDR1 GTSNPN, CDR2 SVGIG (reference sequence). The CDR3 sequence is 12 residues long. Between the trimmed V and J ends, which lost 4 bases and 4 bases, there was a span of 9 bases. This CDR3 reads CAWTEFADTQYF. The CDR3, as DNA: TGTGCCTGGACCGAATTCGCAGATACGCAGTATTTT.

The CDR3 region is CASSVTSGYNEQFF. CDR3 bases: TGTGCCAGCAGCGTGACTAGCGGATACAATGAGCAGTTCTTC. This chain joins TRBV7-3 and TRBJ2-1, with TRBD2 matching over 9 bases. CDR1 and CDR2 from the germline V gene are SGHTA and FQGTGA. The trim removed 5 bases at V and 4 bases at J, leaving 3 bases unmatched. This CDR3 has 14 residues. The variable domain in full, with the rest retrieved from reference TRBV7-3 and TRBJ2-1, is GAGVSQTPSNKVTEKGKYVELRCDPISGHTALYWYRQSLGQGPEFLIYFQGTGAADDSGLPNDRFFAVRPEGSVSTLKIQRTERGDSAVYLCASSVTSGYNEQFFGPGTRLTVL.

This clone has a single count. The chain recombines TRBV15 with TRBJ2-3; 14 positions agree with TRBD2. Germline V gene lookup returns CDR1 LNHNV and CDR2 YYDKDF (reference sequence). This CDR3 has 17 residues. V was pared by 2 bases and J by 6 bases, with 7 bases of the junction left unmatched. For the CDR3, the DNA is TGTGCCACCAGCAGAAAGACTAGCGGGAGGGCCGTCGATACGCAGTATTTT. Encoded protein: CATSRKTSGRAVDTQYF.

The rearrangement joins TRBV11-3 to TRBJ2-1, with 7 positions matching TRBD2. Losses at the gene ends were 3 bases for V and 10 bases for J; bases not matched to a gene: 6. The germline gives CDR1 SGHNT, CDR2 YENEEA. The CDR3 extends over 13 amino acids. As DNA, the CDR3 is TGTGCCAGCAGCTTCGCGCGGGAGTCGGAGCAGTTCTTC. Protein product: CASSFARESEQFF.

The CDR3 loop is CASHSGNTIYF. CDR3 DNA: TGTGCCAGCCACTCTGGAAACACCATATATTTT. The gene calls are TRBV28 and TRBJ1-3; D gene unclear. CDR1 is MDHEN and CDR2 is SYDVKM in the germline V gene. The CDR3 contains 11 residues. Trimming took off 8 bases at V and 0 bases at J, with 2 bases between the two ends.

This clone came up once. The chain carries TRBV7-9 and TRBJ1-1, with 9 bases that match TRBD1. The germline V gene encodes CDR1 SEHNR and CDR2 FQNEAQ (reference sequence). This CDR3 region has 17 residues. Losses at the gene ends were 5 bases for V and 0 bases for J; bases not matched to a gene: 10. The CDR3 nucleotides are TGTGCCAGCAGCAGCTTGCCGGGACAGGGAATGAACACTGAAGCTTTCTTT. Residues: CASSSLPGQGMNTEAFF.

The rearrangement links TRBV6-1 to TRBJ2-1; TRBD2 is a possible D gene (7 bases). The CDR3 spans 17 residues. Germline CDR1 reads MNHNS; CDR2 reads SASEGT. V shed 0 bases and J shed 8 bases, with 20 bases lying between them. Here the CDR3 reads CASSEALPGAGDYEQFF. The CDR3 DNA is TGTGCCAGCAGTGAAGCGCTCCCGGGGGCGGGAGACTATGAGCAGTTCTTC.

The chain joins TRBV2 to TRBJ2-1; 7 bases fit TRBD1. The V gene end was trimmed by 6 bases and the J gene end by 4 bases; junction bases not matched to a gene: 6. Germline-derived CDR1 and CDR2 are SNHLY and FYNNEI. The CDR3 length is 14 residues. The CDR3 spells CASRTGTEYNEQFF. CDR3 coding DNA: TGTGCCAGCAGGACGGGGACAGAATACAATGAGCAGTTCTTC.

The V call is TRBV15, the J call TRBJ1-2; D possibly corresponds to TRBD1 (6 bases). This CDR3 contains 17 residues. V lost 5 bases and J 6 bases, leaving 25 bases between the germline ends. Germline CDR1 and CDR2: LNHNV and YYDKDF (reference sequence). The CDR3 sequence is CATSRPPPRDTYDGYTF. As DNA, the CDR3 is TGTGCCACCAGCCGTCCCCCTCCCCGGGACACCTACGATGGCTACACCTTC.

This CDR3 is CASSFQAGDTEAFF. The DNA of the CDR3 is TGTGCCAGCAGCTTTCAGGCCGGGGACACTGAAGCTTTCTTT. The chain uses TRBV7-2 and TRBJ1-1; D unclear. V was trimmed by 3 bases and J by 3 bases, leaving 11 bases between them. In germline, CDR1 is SGHTA, CDR2 FQGNSA. This CDR3 is 14 amino acids long.

The genes are TRBV2 and TRBJ2-7; 8 nucleotides line up with TRBD1. The junction had 7 bases not matched to a gene; V was cut back by 6 bases and J by 3 bases. The CDR3 consists of 14 residues. Looked up from germline, CDR1 is SNHLY and CDR2 is FYNNEI. The DNA of the CDR3 is TGTGCCAGCAGCCTGCTAGGACAGGGCTACGAGCAGTACTTC. Protein: CASSLLGQGYEQYF. Combining the CDR3 with reference TRBV2 and TRBJ2-7 gives the whole variable domain EPEVTQTPSHQVTQMGQEVILRCVPISNHLYFYWYRQILGQKVEFLVSFYNNEISEKSEIFDDQFSVERPDGSNFTLKIRSTKLEDSAMYFCASSLLGQGYEQYFGPGTRLTVT.

The CDR3 loop is CASSSGLAEIYNEQFF. The CDR3 DNA reads TGTGCCAGCAGCTCGGGCCTAGCGGAGATTTACAATGAGCAGTTCTTC. The chain uses TRBV7-2 and TRBJ2-1; 7 bases are a match to TRBD2. This CDR3 contains 16 residues. Germline assignment: CDR1 SGHTA and CDR2 FQGNSA. Trimming cost V 4 bases and J 4 bases; bases outside gene matches: 10.

This chain links TRBV28 with TRBJ1-5; D call uncertain. This CDR3 contains 12 residues. Germline values: CDR1 MDHEN, CDR2 SYDVKM. This CDR3 is CGSGPSNQPQHF. CDR3 nucleotides: TGTGGTTCGGGTCCAAGCAATCAGCCCCAGCATTTT.

V usage is TRBV6-1 and J usage is TRBJ1-2; D is unresolved. Trimming removed 6 bases at V and 1 base at J, with 6 bases between. The CDR3 loop spans 12 amino acids. CDR1 and CDR2 from the germline V gene are MNHNS and SASEGT. The CDR3 sequence: CASRQNNYGYTF. The CDR3 DNA sequence: TGTGCCAGCAGACAGAATAACTATGGCTACACCTTC.